The 14 T cell receptor beta chains below come from one sample, sequenced in a study of blood T cell repertoires in COVID-19. TCRdb's copy holds only in-frame clones and misses some; the assay was immunoSEQ multiplex PCR. The sample lists fewer than 250,000 clones, about nine tenths occurring once. What was sequenced was peripheral blood. The receptors here all came from a man in his 70s with acute or convalescent COVID-19.

This chain connects TRBV3-1 (or the pseudogene TRBV3-2) to TRBJ2-7, with a weak D call TRBD1 (6 bases). V lost 1 base to trimming and J lost 9 bases, with 13 bases between them. From germline, CDR1 is LGHDT and CDR2 YNNKEL (reference sequence). The CDR3 has 13 amino acids. The CDR3 nucleotides read TGTGCCAGCAGCCAAGGCTTTCAGGGGAGGCAGTACTTC. Translated: CASSQGFQGRQYF.

This rearrangement joins TRBV28 to TRBJ1-1; D not certain. The CDR3 has 12 amino acids. The germline V and J ends were trimmed by 6 bases and 5 bases, with 10 bases remaining between them. Germline V gives CDR1 MDHEN, CDR2 SYDVKM. CDR3 sequence: CASRALVTEAFF. CDR3 sequence (DNA): TGTGCCAGCAGAGCATTGGTAACTGAAGCTTTCTTT.

CDR3 amino acids: CASSPGQGPYNEQFF. CDR3 coding DNA: TGTGCCAGCTCACCGGGACAGGGCCCCTACAATGAGCAGTTCTTC. The chain links TRBV18 to TRBJ2-1, with TRBD1 matching 9 bases. Germline-derived CDR1 and CDR2 are KGHSH and LQKENI. The CDR3 extends over 15 amino acids. V was clipped by 3 bases and J by 2 bases; unmatched bases: 2.

Comment on this clone: A junction end diverges from the germline sequence, so it may reflect a read error. The rearrangement joins TRBV2 to TRBJ1-2, with 9 bases matching TRBD1. The CDR3 spans 14 residues. Germline V CDR1 and CDR2: SNHLY, FYNNEI. Here the CDR3 DNA reads TGTGCCAGCAGCGAAGGGGGACAGGGCTATGGCTACACCTTC. The encoded protein is CASSEGGQGYGYTF.

The chain has TRBV28 and TRBJ1-6; D call uncertain. CDR1 is MDHEN and CDR2 is SYDVKM in the germline V gene. V lost 7 bases and J 14 bases, leaving 12 bases between the germline ends. The CDR3 covers 11 residues. In DNA form, the CDR3 reads TGTGCCAGCACCTCGGGTGTGACCCTCCACTTT. It specifies CASTSGVTLHF.

This chain links TRBV7-2 with TRBJ2-1, with 8 bases matching TRBD1. The germline V gene has CDR1 SGHTA and CDR2 FQGNSA. Trimming removed 6 bases from V and 7 bases from J; junction bases left unmatched: 2. This CDR3 is 12 amino acids long. CDR3 protein: CASSTGGNEQFF. The CDR3 DNA sequence: TGTGCCAGCAGTACAGGGGGGAATGAGCAGTTCTTC.

This clone was observed a few times. CDR3 nucleotide sequence: TGTGCCACCAGCAGAGGGAGGACAGGGGCTGAACCCCTCCACTTT. Translation gives CATSRGRTGAEPLHF. This chain links TRBV15 with TRBJ1-6; TRBD1 matches 9 bases. The CDR3 covers 15 residues. Trimming cost V 1 base and J 12 bases; bases outside gene matches: 7. The germline gives CDR1 LNHNV, CDR2 YYDKDF (reference sequence).

This clone has only one observation. This chain links TRBV27 with TRBJ2-2; D possibly corresponds to TRBD2 (5 bases). The CDR3 is 17 amino acids. Germline lookup yields CDR1 MNHEY and CDR2 SMNVEV (reference sequence). Trimming removed 5 bases from V and 2 bases from J, with 18 bases in between. Here the CDR3 reads CASSPPRGTQNTGELFF. In DNA, the CDR3 is TGTGCCAGCAGTCCACCTCGGGGAACTCAAAACACCGGGGAGCTGTTTTTT.

The chain employs TRBV4-1 and TRBJ1-2; 8 bases align to TRBD1. The germline V gene has CDR1 MGHRA and CDR2 YSYEKL. J gave up 6 bases and V 0 bases, and 9 bases lay outside the gene matches. This CDR3 contains 16 residues. The CDR3 loop reads CASSQDRLTGENGYTF. The DNA of the CDR3 is TGCGCCAGCAGCCAAGATCGCCTGACAGGGGAAAATGGCTACACCTTC.

The chain carries TRBV5-5 and TRBJ2-1; D call uncertain. The V gene lost 1 base and the J gene lost 0 bases, with 8 bases spanning the gap. This CDR3 contains 15 residues. Germline-derived CDR1 and CDR2 are SGHKS and YYEKEE (reference sequence). The CDR3 DNA is TGTGCCAGCAGCTTGTCGGTCTTCTCCTACAATGAGCAGTTCTTC. Protein product: CASSLSVFSYNEQFF.

The chain links TRBV7-9 to TRBJ2-3; tentatively, D is TRBD2 (6 bases). This CDR3 spans 16 amino acids. Per the germline V gene, CDR1 is SEHNR and CDR2 is FQNEAQ (reference sequence). V lost 3 bases to trimming and J lost 2 bases, with 15 bases between them. The CDR3 loop is CASSFPFREPTDTQYF. CDR3 sequence (DNA): TGTGCCAGCAGCTTTCCGTTTCGGGAGCCCACAGATACGCAGTATTTT.

This clone was picked up a small number of times. The chain has TRBV27 and TRBJ2-7; D is undetermined. V lost 6 bases and J lost 2, with 14 bases in between. This CDR3 spans 14 amino acids. Germline values: CDR1 MNHEY, CDR2 SMNVEV (reference sequence). This CDR3 reads CASSTRWAPYEQYF. The CDR3 DNA reads as TGTGCCAGCAGCACCAGGTGGGCCCCCTACGAGCAGTACTTC.

This clone was seen repeatedly, ten times or more. The rearrangement joins TRBV18 to TRBJ2-7, with 9 bases aligning to TRBD1. The germline CDR1 and CDR2 sequences are KGHSH and LQKENI. The CDR3 loop spans 14 amino acids. V lost 3 bases and J lost 6; bases outside the gene matches: 6. The CDR3 region has the DNA TGTGCCAGCTCACCGGCCGGGACAGGGACCGAGCAGTACTTC. Encoded protein: CASSPAGTGTEQYF. Full variable domain (outside the CDR3, taken from reference TRBV18 and TRBJ2-7): NAGVMQNPRHLVRRRGQEARLRCSPMKGHSHVYWYRQLPEEGLKFMVYLQKENIIDESGMPKERFSAEFPKEGPSILRIQQVVRGDSAAYFCASSPAGTGTEQYFGPGTRLTVT.

The V gene is TRBV29-1, the J gene TRBJ1-2, with 7 nucleotides matching TRBD1. CDR1 and CDR2 (germline): SQVTM, ANQGSEA. The junction had 4 bases not matched to a gene; V was cut back by 1 base and J by 2 bases. This CDR3 is built from 14 residues. The CDR3 coding sequence is TGCAGCGTTGAAGCGAGCAGGGGGAACTATGGCTACACCTTC. Translating it yields CSVEASRGNYGYTF.